A selection of T cell receptor beta chains follows, all from one sample in a study of T-cell memory formation after mild COVID-19. One entry per CDR3 protein results from TCRdb running MiXCR on the 5' RACE reads. The sample lists roughly 200,000 distinct CDR3 sequences, 16% occurring once. Sequencing input: PBMCs or a T cell subset sorted from them (not recorded which). Receptors were obtained from an adult woman who had mild COVID-19 (a few samples of this study predate the infection). Cell type and time point are not known. CDR3s include the opening cysteine and the closing phenylalanine or tryptophan. D genes are given only for firm matches. Rows may omit the clone size; those that give it use once, few, many or a size class.

V,D,size,J,DNA,CDR3
TRBV10-3,NA,many,TRBJ1-2,TGTGCCATCAGTGAACAGGGAGTCTATGGCTACACCTTC,CAISEQGVYGYTF
TRBV4-1,TRBD2,many,TRBJ2-1,TGCGCCAGCAGCCAAGATAGCGGGGGGGCCCGAGAGCAGTTCTTC,CASSQDSGGAREQFF
TRBV6-1,NA,few,TRBJ2-2,TGTGCCAGCAGTGAAGCTCCCGGGGAGCTGTTTTTT,CASSEAPGELFF
TRBV12-3/TRBV12-4,NA,NA,TRBJ2-5,TGTGCCAGCAGTTTGTTATGGGGGCAGAAAGAGACCCAGTACTTC,CASSLLWGQKETQYF
TRBV12-3/TRBV12-4,TRBD1,many,TRBJ2-7,TGTGCCAGCTCTTTCCGGACCGGGACAGCCTCCTACGAGCAGTACTTC,CASSFRTGTASYEQYF
TRBV9,NA,few,TRBJ1-1,TGTGCCAGCAGCACATTGACTTCCACTGAAGCTTTCTTT,CASSTLTSTEAFF
TRBV12-3/TRBV12-4,TRBD1,many,TRBJ1-1,TGTGCCAGCAGTTTTACAGGGGGGATAACTGAAGCTTTCTTT,CASSFTGGITEAFF
TRBV24-1,NA,NA,TRBJ2-3,TGTGCCACCGGCCGCGAGAGCACAGATACGCAGTATTTT,CATGRESTDTQYF
TRBV6-5,TRBD1,NA,TRBJ1-2,TGTGCCAGCAGTTCACCGGACAGGGTGGGAAGGAGAGGCTACACCTTC,CASSSPDRVGRRGYTF
TRBV3-1,NA,few,TRBJ2-3,TGTGCCAGCAGCCAAGGGGGACTGACAGGAACGCAGTATTTT,CASSQGGLTGTQYF
TRBV6-4,NA,many,TRBJ2-1,TGTGCCAGCAGCACCAAATTGACAAGACAAGGGGGTGGCGGGAGTGGCAATGAGCAGTTCTTC,CASSTKLTRQGGGGSGNEQFF
TRBV12-3/TRBV12-4,NA,NA,TRBJ2-1,TGTGCCAGCACCCACGTGGGGGGCCGCCCCTACAATGAGCAGTTCTTC,CASTHVGGRPYNEQFF
TRBV14,TRBD2,few,TRBJ2-2,TGTGCCAGCAGCCAAGAAAATCTAGCGGGAAAGTCGACCGGGGAGCTGTTTTTT,CASSQENLAGKSTGELFF
TRBV7-8,NA,NA,TRBJ2-7,TGTGCCAGCAGCTTAGCCGGGATCTACGAGCAGTACTTC,CASSLAGIYEQYF
TRBV7-7,NA,few,TRBJ2-1,TGTGCTAGCAGTGAAAGACCCCCTGGCCGGTACAATGAGCAGTTCTTC,CASSERPPGRYNEQFF
TRBV27,NA,NA,TRBJ2-1,TGTGCCAGCAGTTTCGGCTTTTTATACAATGAGCAGTTCTTC,CASSFGFLYNEQFF
TRBV20-1,TRBD1,NA,TRBJ2-3,TGCAGTGCGGTGGACAGGGGGCGCGGCACAGATACGCAGTATTTT,CSAVDRGRGTDTQYF
TRBV20-1,NA,NA,TRBJ1-5,TGCAGTGCCAAGACGGCCGGACCTAGGGATCAGCCCCAGCATTTT,CSAKTAGPRDQPQHF
TRBV29-1,TRBD1,few,TRBJ1-1,TGCAGCGCCGGACAGGGATCATTTAACACTGAAGCTTTCTTT,CSAGQGSFNTEAFF
TRBV21-1,NA,NA,TRBJ1-1,TGTGCCAGCAGCACAACCCATTCCCTCGCTTTCTTT,CASSTTHSLAFF
TRBV5-1,TRBD2,few,TRBJ2-7,TGCGCCAGCAGCTTGTTTAGCGGGGTAGTCGAGCAGTACTTC,CASSLFSGVVEQYF
TRBV2,TRBD1,NA,TRBJ2-7,TGTGCCAGCAGTCCCATCGGGACAGGGGCCTACGAGCAGTACTTC,CASSPIGTGAYEQYF
TRBV12-3/TRBV12-4,NA,NA,TRBJ1-3,TGTGCCAGCAGTCCGAGGGCAGGGACTGGAAACACCATATATTTT,CASSPRAGTGNTIYF
TRBV9,TRBD2,NA,TRBJ2-1,TGTGCCAGCAGCATTTCAGCGGGAATCTACAATGAGCAGTTCTTC,CASSISAGIYNEQFF
TRBV7-2,TRBD2,NA,TRBJ2-3,TGTGCCAGCAGCTTAGTCCCAGCGGGACGGGGCACAGATACGCAGTATTTT,CASSLVPAGRGTDTQYF